What follows are 20 T cell receptor beta chains derived from one specimen sequenced in a study. TCRdb analysed the 5' RACE reads with MiXCR anew, one entry per CDR3 protein. Of 20,000 to 25,000 distinct CDR3 sequences listed, approximately 28% are singletons. Sequenced sample: tumor-infiltrating naive CD4+ T cells sorted from the breast tumor. Subset denoted: naive CD4+ T cells, CD4+CD45RA+CD25-. The receptor source for this set is a female donor with breast cancer.

Worth noting for this clonotype: A read error may explain this, as a much larger clone is one base away. The V call is TRBV18, the J call TRBJ1-1; tentatively, D is TRBD1 (6 bases). V was cut by 3 bases and J by 1 base, with 9 bases left in between. The CDR3 runs to 14 residues. The V gene's germline CDR1 is KGHSH and CDR2 LQKENI. The CDR3 loop reads CASSPGTPNTEAFF. CDR3 DNA: TGTGCCAGCTCACCCGGGACACCGAACACTGAAGCTTTCTTT.

Ten or more counts support this clonotype. The chain joins TRBV6-5 to TRBJ1-2; 7 bases fit TRBD1. The J segment lost 4 bases and the V segment lost 0 bases, leaving 5 bases of the junction unmatched. In germline, CDR1 is MNHEY, CDR2 SVGAGI. The CDR3 covers 15 residues. The CDR3 reads CASSYSDRSIYGYTF. The CDR3 nucleotides are TGTGCCAGCAGTTACTCGGACAGGAGTATCTATGGCTACACCTTC.

This clonotype was observed a few times. The V and J genes are TRBV20-1 and TRBJ2-7; D might be TRBD1 (6 bases). Looked up from germline, CDR1 is DFQATT and CDR2 is SNEGSKA (reference sequence). Between the trimmed V and J ends, which lost 6 bases and 6 bases, there was a span of 12 bases. The CDR3 contains 11 residues. This CDR3 is CSASIQGEQYF. The CDR3 DNA sequence: TGCAGTGCCTCTATACAGGGCGAGCAGTACTTC.

This clonotype was found many times. The chain uses TRBV30 and TRBJ2-1, with D unclear. The V and J ends lost 2 bases and 0 bases respectively, with 8 bases between them. The CDR3 has 14 amino acids. Germline CDR1 reads GTSNPN; CDR2 reads SVGIG (reference sequence). The CDR3, as DNA: TGTGCCTGGAGTCGGGCGAGCTCCTACAATGAGCAGTTCTTC. Protein product: CAWSRASSYNEQFF.

This clonotype was detected ten times or more. V gene TRBV12-3 or TRBV12-4 combines with J gene TRBJ1-1; TRBD1 might be the D (5 bases). CDR3 length: 14 amino acids. Trimming pared 8 bases from V and 0 bases from J, leaving 13 bases between. The CDR3 DNA reads TGTGCCAGCGGCCGAGCAGGGATGAACACTGAAGCTTTCTTT. Amino acids: CASGRAGMNTEAFF.

About this clonotype itself: A much larger clone differs by one base, so this may be a read error. This sequence joins TRBV6-5 and TRBJ1-6; maybe TRBD1 (5 bases). Germline V gene data show CDR1 as MNHEY and CDR2 as SVGAGI. The V end lost 6 bases, the J end lost 9 bases, and 9 bases lay between the germline ends. The CDR3 is 12 amino acids. In DNA, the CDR3 is TGTGCCAGCAGGACGGGACGTTCACCCCTCCACTTT. Protein: CASRTGRSPLHF.

To note about this clonotype: One junction end does not reproduce the germline sequence, and a read error may be involved. The chain couples TRBV6-5 to TRBJ2-1, with 11 bases aligning to TRBD2. Germline assignment: CDR1 MNHEY and CDR2 SVGAGI. The CDR3 contains 15 residues. The CDR3 coding sequence is TGTGCCAGCAGTCCTCTAGGGGTCCTAGCGGGAGGTCATGTCTTC. Its translation is CASSPLGVLAGGHVF.

This clonotype is medium-sized in the sample. The chain carries TRBV2 and TRBJ1-1; TRBD1 might be the D (5 bases). Trimming shortened V by 1 base and J by 2 bases, and 8 bases separated the two germline ends. Germline V lookup: CDR1 SNHLY, CDR2 FYNNEI. The length of the CDR3 is 14 residues. CDR3 region: CASSEGGSNTEAFF. CDR3 nucleotide sequence: TGTGCCAGCAGTGAAGGGGGCTCCAACACTGAAGCTTTCTTT.

Worth noting for this clonotype: The junction departs from germline at one end; a sequencing error may be responsible. The CDR3 loop is CASSFRQRRNERFF. As DNA, the CDR3 is TGTGCCAGCAGTTTTCGTCAGCGGAGGAATGAGCGGTTCTTC. V is TRBV12-3 or TRBV12-4 and J is TRBJ2-1; D is possibly TRBD2 (5 bases). The CDR3 consists of 14 residues.

This clonotype has more than one count but fewer than ten. J is TRBJ2-5 and V is TRBV5-1; D is uncertain. V was trimmed by 2 bases and J by 3 bases, leaving 2 bases between them. The length of the CDR3 is 11 residues. Germline V CDR1 and CDR2: SGHRS, YFSETQ. CDR3 DNA sequence: TGCGCCAGCAGCTTTGAAGAGACCCAGTACTTC. It yields the protein CASSFEETQYF.

In its sample, this clonotype was seen a few times. For the CDR3, the DNA is TGTGCCAGCAGGAGGACAGGGGGGGTCTCCGGGGCCAACGTCCTGACTTTC. Translated, it gives CASRRTGGVSGANVLTF. The chain recombines TRBV6-5 with TRBJ2-6; 10 bases align to TRBD1. Germline CDR1 and CDR2: MNHEY and SVGAGI. The CDR3 spans 17 residues. J lost 4 bases, V lost 6 bases, and 9 bases had no gene match.

This clonotype is medium-sized by share. V and J are TRBV29-1 and TRBJ2-1; TRBD1 or TRBD2 may be the D gene (5 bases each). The CDR3 contains 14 residues. CDR1 and CDR2 from the germline V gene are SQVTM and ANQGSEA. V lost 2 bases and J lost 4, with 12 bases in between. The CDR3 here is CSVETGRNYNEQFF. The CDR3 region has the DNA TGCAGCGTTGAAACGGGACGTAATTACAATGAGCAGTTCTTC.

This clonotype has more than one count but fewer than ten. V usage is TRBV5-5 and J usage is TRBJ2-7; perhaps TRBD1 as D (5 bases). With 2 bases removed from V and 6 bases from J, the gap between germline ends came to 18 bases. The CDR3 sequence is 15 residues long. Germline lookup yields CDR1 SGHKS and CDR2 YYEKEE (reference sequence). The CDR3 nucleotides are TGTGCCAGCAGCTTATTGAAGGGGCAGTTCTTCGAGCAGTACTTC. Its protein product is CASSLLKGQFFEQYF.

The rearrangement uses TRBV6-5 and TRBJ2-3, with 8 bases matching TRBD2. Looked up from germline, CDR1 is MNHEY and CDR2 is SVGAGI. This CDR3 contains 14 residues. V dropped 5 bases and J dropped 3; count of bases not matched to a gene: 4. CDR3 sequence reads: CASSRTSLTDTQYF. Here the CDR3 DNA reads TGTGCCAGCAGTCGGACTAGCTTGACAGATACGCAGTATTTT.

This clonotype has ten or more counts. J is TRBJ1-2 and V is TRBV5-1; a weak D match, TRBD1 (6 bases). Germline assignment: CDR1 SGHRS and CDR2 YFSETQ. The CDR3 runs 12 residues. The V end was cut by 7 bases, the J end by 4 bases, with 11 bases between. CDR3 DNA: TGCGCCAGCCGTCCGGACAGCTATGGCTACACCTTC. This codes for CASRPDSYGYTF.

As concerns this clonotype: The CDR3 carries no conserved terminal phenylalanine or tryptophan, so it likely arises from a read error. CDR3 amino acids: CATSDWARGKGSYNEQFL. The CDR3, as DNA: TGTGCCACCAGTGATTGGGCACGCGGGAAGGGCTCCTACAATGAGCAGTTCCTC. This chain links TRBV24-1 with TRBJ2-1, with D possibly matching TRBD2 (6 bases). Germline CDR1 is KGHDR and CDR2 is SFDVKD. Trimming took 2 bases from V and 0 from J, leaving 16 bases between them. The length of the CDR3 is 18 residues.

This chain uses TRBV20-1 with TRBJ2-3; D gene uncertain. This CDR3 region has 13 residues. V lost 3 bases and J 3 bases, leaving 10 bases between the germline ends. Germline lookup yields CDR1 DFQATT and CDR2 SNEGSKA (reference sequence). The DNA of the CDR3 is TGCAGTGCTAGTCGGGCTGGAACAGATACGCAGTATTTT. This encodes CSASRAGTDTQYF.

The gene calls are TRBV12-3 or TRBV12-4 and TRBJ1-2; tentative D call: TRBD1 (6 bases). CDR3 length: 14 residues. The V end lost 1 base, the J end lost 12 bases, and 18 bases lay between the germline ends. CDR3 loop: CASSLVGGPGRNTF. CDR3 sequence (DNA): TGTGCCAGCAGTTTAGTAGGGGGACCAGGTCGAAACACCTTC.

The genes are TRBV20-1 and TRBJ1-2, with TRBD1 matching over 9 bases. J was trimmed by 4 bases and V by 4 bases; bases with no gene match: 16. This CDR3 comprises 17 residues. Germline CDR1 and CDR2: DFQATT and SNEGSKA (reference sequence). This chain's CDR3 is CSAISGTGSRPGYGYTF. For the CDR3, the DNA is TGCAGTGCTATCTCCGGGACAGGGTCCCGCCCTGGCTATGGCTACACCTTC.

V gene TRBV29-1 combines with J gene TRBJ1-4; D gene ambiguous. V was pared by 7 bases and J by 0 bases, with 6 bases between. Germline V CDR1 and CDR2: SQVTM, ANQGSEA. The CDR3 has 12 residues. This CDR3 reads CSARTTNEKLFF. The CDR3 DNA reads TGCAGCGCAAGAACAACTAATGAAAAACTGTTTTTT.